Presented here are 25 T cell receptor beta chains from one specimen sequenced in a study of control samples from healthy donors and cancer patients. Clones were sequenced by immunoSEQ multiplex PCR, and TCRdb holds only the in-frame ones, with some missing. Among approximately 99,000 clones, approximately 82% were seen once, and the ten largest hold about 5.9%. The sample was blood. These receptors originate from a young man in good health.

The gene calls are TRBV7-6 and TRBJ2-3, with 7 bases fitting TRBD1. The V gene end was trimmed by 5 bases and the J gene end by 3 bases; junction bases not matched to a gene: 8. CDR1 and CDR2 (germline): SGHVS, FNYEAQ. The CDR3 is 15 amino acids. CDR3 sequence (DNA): TGTGCCAGCAGCGATCTACAGGGGAAGACAGATACGCAGTATTTT. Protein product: CASSDLQGKTDTQYF.

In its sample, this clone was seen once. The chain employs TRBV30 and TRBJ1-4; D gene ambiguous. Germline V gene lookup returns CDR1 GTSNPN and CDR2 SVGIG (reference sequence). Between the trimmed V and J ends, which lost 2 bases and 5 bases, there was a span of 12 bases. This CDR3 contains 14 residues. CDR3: CAWSLRASNEKLFF. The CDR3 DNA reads TGTGCCTGGAGTTTGAGGGCCTCGAATGAAAAACTGTTTTTT.

The chain's CDR3 is CASSDPPEETGYEQYV. The DNA of the CDR3 is TGTGCCAGCAGTGATCCACCCGAAGAGACAGGGTACGAGCAGTACGTC. The rearrangement joins TRBV6-1 to TRBJ2-7; 7 bases agree with TRBD1. The CDR3 contains 16 residues. The germline V gene encodes CDR1 MNHNS and CDR2 SASEGT. Unmatched junction bases numbered 12, after V lost 3 bases and J lost 4 bases.

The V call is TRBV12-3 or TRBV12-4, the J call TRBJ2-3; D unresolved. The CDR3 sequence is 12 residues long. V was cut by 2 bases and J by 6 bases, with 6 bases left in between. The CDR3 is CASSLLGDTQYF. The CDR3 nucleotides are TGTGCCAGCAGTTTATTGGGGGATACGCAGTATTTT.

The CDR3 nucleotides are TGTGCCAGCAGCTCCTCGGGGCCGATGTGGGCTGAAGCTTTCTTT. This encodes CASSSSGPMWAEAFF. This chain links TRBV6-5 with TRBJ1-1, with a possible D match to TRBD1 (5 bases). This CDR3 is built from 15 residues. Trimming took 6 bases from V and 6 from J, leaving 20 bases between them. CDR1 and CDR2 (germline): MNHEY, SVGAGI.

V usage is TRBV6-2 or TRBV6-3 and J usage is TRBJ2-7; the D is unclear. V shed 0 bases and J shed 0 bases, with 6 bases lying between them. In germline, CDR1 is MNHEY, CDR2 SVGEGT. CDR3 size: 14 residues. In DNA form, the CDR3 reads TGTGCCAGCAGTTACTCCGGTTTCTCCTACGAGCAGTACGTC. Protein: CASSYSGFSYEQYV.

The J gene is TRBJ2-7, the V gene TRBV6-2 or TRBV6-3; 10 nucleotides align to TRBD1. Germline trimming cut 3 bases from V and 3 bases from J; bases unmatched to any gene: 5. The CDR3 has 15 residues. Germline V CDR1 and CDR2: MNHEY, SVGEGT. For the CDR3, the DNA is TGTGCCAGCAGTTATCCCCGGACAGGGGGCTACGAGCAGTACTTC. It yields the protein CASSYPRTGGYEQYF.

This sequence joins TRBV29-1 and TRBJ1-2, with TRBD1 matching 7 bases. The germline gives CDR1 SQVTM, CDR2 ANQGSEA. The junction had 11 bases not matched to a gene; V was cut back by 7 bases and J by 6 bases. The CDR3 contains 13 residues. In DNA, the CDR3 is TGCAGCGCCTTTCCGGGACAGAATAATGGCTACACCTTC. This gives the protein CSAFPGQNNGYTF.

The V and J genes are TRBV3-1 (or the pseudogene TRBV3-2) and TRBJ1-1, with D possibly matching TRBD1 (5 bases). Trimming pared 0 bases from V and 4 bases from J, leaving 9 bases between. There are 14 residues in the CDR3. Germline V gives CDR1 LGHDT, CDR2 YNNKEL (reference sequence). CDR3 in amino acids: CASSQDLRGTEAFF. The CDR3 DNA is TGTGCCAGCAGCCAAGATCTTAGGGGCACTGAAGCTTTCTTT.

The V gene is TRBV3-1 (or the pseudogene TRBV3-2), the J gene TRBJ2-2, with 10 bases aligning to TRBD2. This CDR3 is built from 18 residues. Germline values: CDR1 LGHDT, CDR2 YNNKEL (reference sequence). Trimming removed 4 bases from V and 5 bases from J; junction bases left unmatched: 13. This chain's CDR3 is CASSPPPLSGGATGELFF. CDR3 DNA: TGTGCCAGCAGCCCGCCTCCCCTAAGCGGGGGGGCGACCGGGGAGCTGTTTTTT.

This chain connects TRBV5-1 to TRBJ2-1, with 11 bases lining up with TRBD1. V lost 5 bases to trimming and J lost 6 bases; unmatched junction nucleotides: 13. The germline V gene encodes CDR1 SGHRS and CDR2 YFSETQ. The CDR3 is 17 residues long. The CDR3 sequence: CASSPGQGVGLGNEQFF. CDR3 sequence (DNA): TGCGCCAGCAGTCCGGGACAGGGGGTTGGACTGGGCAATGAGCAGTTCTTC.

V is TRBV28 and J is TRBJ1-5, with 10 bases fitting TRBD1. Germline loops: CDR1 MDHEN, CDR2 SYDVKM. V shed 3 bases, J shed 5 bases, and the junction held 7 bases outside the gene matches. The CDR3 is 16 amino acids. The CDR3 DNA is TGTGCCAGCAGTTTTGTCGACAGGGGGCTCCATCAGCCCCAGCATTTT. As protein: CASSFVDRGLHQPQHF.

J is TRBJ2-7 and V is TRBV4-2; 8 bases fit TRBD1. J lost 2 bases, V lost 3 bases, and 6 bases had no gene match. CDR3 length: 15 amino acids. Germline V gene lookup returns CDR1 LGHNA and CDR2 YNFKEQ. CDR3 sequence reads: CASSQARGQTYEQYF. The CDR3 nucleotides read TGTGCCAGCAGCCAGGCCAGGGGGCAGACCTACGAGCAGTACTTC.

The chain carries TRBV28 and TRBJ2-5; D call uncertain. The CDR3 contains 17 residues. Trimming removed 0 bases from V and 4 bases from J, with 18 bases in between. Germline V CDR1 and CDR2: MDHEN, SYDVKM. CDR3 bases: TGTGCCAGCAGTTTATGGAAGGCGGACCTCCCCGGAGAGACCCAGTACTTC. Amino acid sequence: CASSLWKADLPGETQYF.

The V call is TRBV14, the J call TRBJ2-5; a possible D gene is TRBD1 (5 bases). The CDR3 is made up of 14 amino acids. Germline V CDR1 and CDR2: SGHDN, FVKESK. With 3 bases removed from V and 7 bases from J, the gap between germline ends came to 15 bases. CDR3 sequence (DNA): TGTGCCAGCAGCCAGGCAACTCGTAGGGGGACCCAGTACTTC. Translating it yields CASSQATRRGTQYF.

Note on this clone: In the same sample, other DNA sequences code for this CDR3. CDR3 bases: TGTGCCAGCAGCTTGGACAGGGGCGGCTACACCTTC. This encodes CASSLDRGGYTF. V usage is TRBV11-2 and J usage is TRBJ1-2, with TRBD1 identical over 9 bases. Germline loops: CDR1 SGHAT, CDR2 FQNNGV. This CDR3 comprises 12 residues. V was clipped by 3 bases and J by 8 bases; unmatched bases: 1.

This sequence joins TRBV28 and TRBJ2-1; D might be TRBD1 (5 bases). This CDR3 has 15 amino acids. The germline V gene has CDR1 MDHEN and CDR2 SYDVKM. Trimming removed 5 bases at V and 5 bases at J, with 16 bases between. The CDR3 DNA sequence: TGTGCCAGCAGTCCCCTAGGGGAAGTAAACAATGAGCAGTTCTTC. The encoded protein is CASSPLGEVNNEQFF.

As DNA, the CDR3 is TGCGCCAGCAGCTTGGGTACAACTAATGAAAAACTGTTTTTT. Protein sequence: CASSLGTTNEKLFF. The chain is built from TRBV5-1 and TRBJ1-4; D remains unclear. V was pared by 0 bases and J by 0 bases, with 3 bases between. This CDR3 contains 14 residues. Per germline, CDR1 SGHRS and CDR2 YFSETQ. The whole variable domain, filled in from reference TRBV5-1 and TRBJ1-4, reads KAGVTQTPRYLIKTRGQQVTLSCSPISGHRSVSWYQQTPGQGLQFLFEYFSETQRNKGNFPGRFSGRQFSNSRSEMNVSTLELGDSALYLCASSLGTTNEKLFFGSGTQLSVL.

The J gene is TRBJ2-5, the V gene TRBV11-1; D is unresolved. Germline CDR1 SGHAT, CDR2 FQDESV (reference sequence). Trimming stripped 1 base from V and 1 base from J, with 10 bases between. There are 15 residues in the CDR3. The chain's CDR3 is CASSLEGRAQETQYF. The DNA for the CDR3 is TGTGCCAGCAGCTTAGAGGGTCGGGCCCAAGAGACCCAGTACTTC.

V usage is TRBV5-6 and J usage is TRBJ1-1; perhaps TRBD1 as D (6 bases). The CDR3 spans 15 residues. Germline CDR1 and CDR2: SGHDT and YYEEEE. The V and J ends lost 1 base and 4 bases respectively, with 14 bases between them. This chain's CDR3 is CASSLYGGEGTEAFF. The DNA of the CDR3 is TGTGCCAGCAGCTTGTACGGGGGCGAGGGCACTGAAGCTTTCTTT. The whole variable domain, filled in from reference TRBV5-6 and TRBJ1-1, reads DAGVTQSPTHLIKTRGQQVTLRCSPKSGHDTVSWYQQALGQGPQFIFQYYEEEERQRGNFPDRFSGHQFPNYSSELNVNALLLGDSALYLCASSLYGGEGTEAFFGQGTRLTVV.

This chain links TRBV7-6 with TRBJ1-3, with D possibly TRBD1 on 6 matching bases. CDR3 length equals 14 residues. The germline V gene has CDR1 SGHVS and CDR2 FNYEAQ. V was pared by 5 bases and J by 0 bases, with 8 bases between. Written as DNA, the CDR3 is TGTGCCAGCAGCCAGGACAGCTCTGGAAACACCATATATTTT. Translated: CASSQDSSGNTIYF.

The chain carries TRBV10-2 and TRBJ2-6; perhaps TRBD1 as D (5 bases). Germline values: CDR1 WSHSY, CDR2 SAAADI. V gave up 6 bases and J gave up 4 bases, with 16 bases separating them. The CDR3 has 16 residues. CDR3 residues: CASRQLSGRGANVLTF. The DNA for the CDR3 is TGCGCCAGCAGGCAACTCTCAGGGCGCGGGGCCAACGTCCTGACTTTC.

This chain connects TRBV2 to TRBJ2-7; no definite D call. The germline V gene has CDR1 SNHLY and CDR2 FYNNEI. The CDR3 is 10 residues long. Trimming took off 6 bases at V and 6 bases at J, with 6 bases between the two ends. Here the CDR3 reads CASRGGEQYF. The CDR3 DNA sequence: TGTGCCAGCAGGGGTGGCGAGCAGTACTTC.

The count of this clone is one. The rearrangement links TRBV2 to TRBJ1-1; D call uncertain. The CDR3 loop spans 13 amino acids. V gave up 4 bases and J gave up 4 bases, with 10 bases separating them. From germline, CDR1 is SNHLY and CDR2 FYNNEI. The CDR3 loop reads CASSGPDLTEAFF. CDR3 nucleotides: TGTGCCAGCAGTGGTCCGGATCTCACTGAAGCTTTCTTT.

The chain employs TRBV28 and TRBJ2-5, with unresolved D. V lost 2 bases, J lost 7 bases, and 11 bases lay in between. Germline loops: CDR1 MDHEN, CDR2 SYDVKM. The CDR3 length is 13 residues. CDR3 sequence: CASSLSFAGTQYF. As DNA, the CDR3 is TGTGCCAGCAGTTTAAGTTTTGCTGGGACCCAGTACTTC.